These 26 T cell receptor beta chains came from one sample sequenced in a study of control samples from healthy donors and cancer patients (dated by TCRdb to between 2020 and 2021). Preparation of the library involved the immunoSEQ multiplex PCR assay. TCRdb provides this immuneACCESS table in a form limited to in-frame rearrangements. Some clones are lacking; in checked studies, under half of them reflect an unresolved V gene, and why the rest are absent is not known. The sample table lists about 89,000 clones, approximately 86% of them with a count of one. The ten top clones hold 20% to 25% of the sample. The sample taken for sequencing was blood. All receptors come from a man aged 30 to 39 in good health.

V gene TRBV7-8 combines with J gene TRBJ1-2; D remains ambiguous. With 2 bases removed from V and 2 bases from J, the gap between germline ends came to 9 bases. CDR3 length equals 14 residues. CDR1 and CDR2 (germline): SGHVS, FQNEAQ. CDR3 protein: CASSLQRSNYGYTF. CDR3 DNA: TGTGCCAGCAGCTTACAGCGGTCGAACTATGGCTACACCTTC.

V usage is TRBV7-9 and J usage is TRBJ2-3, with D perhaps matching TRBD2 (6 bases). This CDR3 is 15 amino acids long. CDR1 and CDR2 (germline): SEHNR, FQNEAQ (reference sequence). The V and J ends lost 5 bases and 2 bases respectively, with 14 bases between them. CDR3 sequence: CASSVARGLTDTQYF. DNA for the CDR3: TGTGCCAGCAGCGTCGCTCGGGGACTCACAGATACGCAGTATTTT.

The V gene is TRBV5-4, the J gene TRBJ1-2; 9 nucleotides line up with TRBD1. Trimming removed 3 bases from V and 1 base from J; junction bases left unmatched: 10. This CDR3 spans 17 amino acids. The V gene's germline CDR1 is SGHNT and CDR2 YYREEE (reference sequence). The CDR3 nucleotides read TGTGCCAGCAGCTGGCCGGGACAGGGAGCGCTTAACTATGGCTACACCTTC. Protein sequence: CASSWPGQGALNYGYTF.

The V and J genes are TRBV18 and TRBJ1-5; no definite D call. CDR1 and CDR2 (germline): KGHSH, LQKENI. V lost 0 bases, J lost 5 bases, and 2 bases lay in between. The CDR3 contains 12 residues. The CDR3 DNA sequence: TGTGCCAGCTCACCACCCGATCAGCCCCAGCATTTT. Translating gives CASSPPDQPQHF.

The chain recombines TRBV6-5 with TRBJ1-6, with D uncertain. The germline V and J ends were trimmed by 10 bases and 6 bases, with 13 bases remaining between them. Germline V gene data show CDR1 as MNHEY and CDR2 as SVGAGI. CDR3 length: 13 amino acids. The CDR3 nucleotides read TGTGCCACCAAGGACGGGAGTAATTCACCCCTCCACTTT. Protein sequence: CATKDGSNSPLHF.

V gene TRBV5-8 combines with J gene TRBJ2-2; TRBD2 matches 11 bases. The junction had 7 bases not matched to a gene; V was cut back by 3 bases and J by 6 bases. The CDR3 is made up of 16 amino acids. Germline V CDR1 and CDR2: SGHTS, YDEGEE. CDR3 sequence reads: CASSSTSGVGPGELFF. In nucleotides, the CDR3 is TGTGCCAGCAGCTCGACTAGCGGGGTTGGTCCCGGGGAGCTGTTTTTT.

The V and J genes are TRBV3-1 (or the pseudogene TRBV3-2) and TRBJ2-5; weak D call: TRBD2 (7 bases). CDR3 length: 16 amino acids. V lost 8 bases, J lost 1 base, and 20 bases lay in between. The germline V gene has CDR1 LGHDT and CDR2 YNNKEL (reference sequence). DNA of the CDR3: TGTGCCAGCCTAACCTCCTCCGGGGGGCCCCAAGAGACCCAGTACTTC. Protein sequence: CASLTSSGGPQETQYF.

The V call is TRBV7-6, the J call TRBJ2-7, with 7 bases fitting TRBD1. V was pared by 5 bases and J by 3 bases, with 7 bases of the junction left unmatched. The CDR3 totals 14 residues. Germline V CDR1 and CDR2: SGHVS, FNYEAQ. The CDR3 nucleotides are TGTGCCAGCAGCCCCTCGGGACAGAACTACGAGCAGTACTTC. Protein product: CASSPSGQNYEQYF.

The chain employs TRBV25-1 and TRBJ2-1, with 12 bases aligning to TRBD2. This CDR3 is built from 16 residues. V shed 4 bases, J shed 2 bases, and the junction held 3 bases outside the gene matches. From germline, CDR1 is MGHDK and CDR2 SYGVNS. The chain's CDR3 is CASSATSGGTYNEQFF. CDR3 in DNA: TGTGCCAGCAGTGCCACTAGCGGGGGGACCTACAATGAGCAGTTCTTC.

Sample share makes this clone medium-sized (0.01 to 0.1%). This chain links TRBV9 with TRBJ2-7; a possible D gene is TRBD1 (6 bases). This CDR3 contains 15 residues. Deletions cut 2 bases from V and 5 bases from J, with 17 bases between. CDR1 and CDR2 from the germline V gene are SGDLS and YYNGEE. CDR3 loop: CASSVEGQPSDEQYF. The DNA for the CDR3 is TGTGCCAGCAGCGTCGAAGGACAGCCCTCGGACGAGCAGTACTTC.

CDR3 nucleotides: TGTGCCAGCAGTGAATTGTTGACCCACCCATATGGCTACACCTTC. Translation: CASSELLTHPYGYTF. The rearrangement joins TRBV25-1 to TRBJ1-2; D uncertain. This CDR3 contains 15 residues. V lost 1 base, J lost 5 bases, and 14 bases lay in between. Germline CDR1 reads MGHDK; CDR2 reads SYGVNS.

The chain has TRBV24-1 and TRBJ2-1, with 7 bases matching TRBD1. Germline CDR1 KGHDR, CDR2 SFDVKD. This CDR3 contains 14 residues. The ends lost 10 bases at V and 0 bases at J; junction bases unmatched: 5. The CDR3 loop reads CATQGDSSYNEQFF. The CDR3 region has the DNA TGTGCCACTCAAGGGGACAGCTCCTACAATGAGCAGTTCTTC.

The CDR3 sequence is CASSQVQGASPAFF. DNA for the CDR3: TGTGCCAGCAGCCAAGTTCAGGGGGCATCTCCGGCTTTCTTT. The chain has TRBV3-1 (or the pseudogene TRBV3-2) and TRBJ1-1; TRBD1 matches 8 bases. From germline, CDR1 is LGHDT and CDR2 YNNKEL (reference sequence). This CDR3 has 14 amino acids. J was trimmed by 11 bases and V by 1 base; bases with no gene match: 9.

V gene TRBV5-1 combines with J gene TRBJ1-1; D unclear. The CDR3 spans 15 residues. V lost 4 bases to trimming and J lost 0 bases, with 13 bases between them. The germline V gene encodes CDR1 SGHRS and CDR2 YFSETQ. CDR3 residues: CASSRLQNMNTEAFF. The CDR3 DNA reads as TGCGCCAGCAGCCGACTACAGAACATGAACACTGAAGCTTTCTTT.

The genes are TRBV6-5 and TRBJ1-2; D remains unclear. Germline V gene lookup returns CDR1 MNHEY and CDR2 SVGAGI. CDR3 length: 16 amino acids. Between the trimmed V and J ends, which lost 0 bases and 5 bases, there was a span of 16 bases. The CDR3: CASSYSGQLLNYGYTF. The CDR3 region has the DNA TGTGCCAGCAGTTACTCAGGGCAGCTATTAAATTATGGCTACACCTTC.

The chain has TRBV7-8 and TRBJ2-5; TRBD1 matches 8 bases. The length of the CDR3 is 14 residues. Trimming at V came to 7 bases and at J to 5 bases, leaving 9 bases not matched to a gene. Germline CDR1 SGHVS, CDR2 FQNEAQ. The CDR3 DNA reads TGTGCCAGCACCAGACAGGGGTCGGTCGAGACCCAGTACTTC. This codes for CASTRQGSVETQYF.

This clone was detected only once. The rearrangement uses TRBV11-2 and TRBJ1-1; D gene uncertain. The CDR3 length is 11 residues. V shed 3 bases and J shed 5 bases, with 4 bases lying between them. Germline V gives CDR1 SGHAT, CDR2 FQNNGV. The CDR3 loop is CASSFLTEAFF. CDR3 sequence (DNA): TGTGCCAGCAGCTTCCTGACTGAAGCTTTCTTT.

The rearrangement links TRBV4-1 to TRBJ2-7; D call uncertain. CDR1 and CDR2 from the germline V gene are MGHRA and YSYEKL. The CDR3 sequence is 13 residues long. V was pared by 0 bases and J by 3 bases, with 6 bases between. This CDR3 reads CASSQEPNYEQYF. The CDR3 DNA follows: TGCGCCAGCAGCCAAGAACCAAACTACGAGCAGTACTTC.

A few counts support this clone. The chain links TRBV1 to TRBJ2-7; the DNA was not compared with TRBD2, the D call given in the table. TRBV1 is a recognized pseudogene. There are 16 residues in the CDR3. Here the CDR3 reads CTSSQDGGGNTYEQYF. The CDR3 region has the DNA TGCACCAGCAGCCAAGATGGCGGGGGGAATACCTACGAGCAGTACTTC.

The CDR3 is CASSLTQGGGAEDTQYF. CDR3 coding DNA: TGCGCCAGCAGCTTGACCCAGGGCGGGGGGGCCGAAGATACGCAGTATTTT. The chain uses TRBV5-1 and TRBJ2-3, with TRBD2 matching over 9 bases. This CDR3 is 17 amino acids long. The trim removed 1 base at V and 5 bases at J, leaving 11 bases unmatched. CDR1 is SGHRS, CDR2 YFSETQ, per germline.

The chain recombines TRBV10-3 with TRBJ2-3; possibly TRBD1 or TRBD2 for D (6 bases each). The V gene lost 6 bases and the J gene lost 4 bases, with 14 bases spanning the gap. The CDR3 covers 14 residues. Germline CDR1 is ENHRY and CDR2 is SYGVKD. The CDR3 DNA is TGTGCCATCAGGAGGGAGGCAGGGGCAGATACGCAGTATTTT. Translation: CAIRREAGADTQYF.

This chain connects TRBV7-3 to TRBJ2-5; D is unresolved. Trimming took off 3 bases at V and 1 base at J, with 0 bases between the two ends. Germline CDR1 and CDR2: SGHTA and FQGTGA. CDR3 length: 11 residues. The chain's CDR3 is CASSFQETQYF. Written as DNA, the CDR3 is TGTGCCAGCAGCTTCCAAGAGACCCAGTACTTC.

This clone was found a few times. The CDR3 DNA reads TGTGCCAGCAGGCCAGCGGTACAAGAGACCCAGTACTTC. Its translation: CASRPAVQETQYF. The rearrangement links TRBV3-1 (or the pseudogene TRBV3-2) to TRBJ2-5; weak D call: TRBD2 (5 bases). The CDR3 runs 13 residues. CDR1 and CDR2 from the germline V gene are LGHDT and YNNKEL (reference sequence). V lost 6 bases and J 2 bases, leaving 10 bases between the germline ends.

This chain uses TRBV7-2 with TRBJ1-5, with no clear D. Germline assignment: CDR1 SGHTA and CDR2 FQGNSA. This CDR3 is built from 15 residues. With 2 bases removed from V and 2 bases from J, the gap between germline ends came to 10 bases. The CDR3 sequence: CASSLSGVGNQPQHF. CDR3 DNA sequence: TGTGCCAGCAGCTTAAGTGGGGTGGGCAATCAGCCCCAGCATTTT.

The chain uses TRBV27 and TRBJ1-6, with 7 bases identical to TRBD1. Germline V gene data show CDR1 as MNHEY and CDR2 as SMNVEV (reference sequence). The CDR3 totals 15 residues. The ends lost 5 bases at V and 8 bases at J; junction bases unmatched: 9. CDR3 region: CASSPREGADSPLHF. CDR3 nucleotide sequence: TGTGCCAGCAGTCCACGGGAGGGGGCGGATTCACCCCTCCACTTT.

The rearrangement joins TRBV4-2 to TRBJ2-3; a weak D match, TRBD2 (7 bases). The germline CDR1 and CDR2 sequences are LGHNA and YNFKEQ. V was clipped by 3 bases and J by 2 bases, with 18 bases between them. The CDR3 spans 17 residues. The CDR3 loop is CASSHPLGGGLTDTQYF. The CDR3 DNA reads TGTGCCAGCAGCCATCCCCTTGGCGGGGGCCTCACAGATACGCAGTATTTT.